One and the same sample provided the 18 T cell receptor beta chains below, sequenced in a study of T cells in Graves' hyperthyroidism and ophthalmopathy. Using RNA transcripts as the source, TCR beta CDR3 regions were amplified. The TCR CDR3 first-round RT-PCR relied on the HTBI primer set. MiXCR was run by TCRdb on the multiplex PCR reads, yielding one entry per CDR3 protein. The sample yields 530,000 or so distinct CDR3 sequences, around 46% seen once. Sequencing was performed on peripheral blood or thyroid tissue (not recorded which). The receptors derive from a young woman with Graves' hyperthyroidism.

This clonotype was recorded at least ten times. At one boundary the junction diverges from the germline segment, which might be a read error. The CDR3 spells CASSYRSSYEQYF. In DNA, the CDR3 is TGTGCCAGTAGTTACAGGAGCTCCTACGAGCAGTACTTC. The chain carries TRBV27 and TRBJ2-7, with a weak D call TRBD1 (5 bases). The CDR3 is 13 residues long. From germline, CDR1 is MNHEY and CDR2 SMNVEV (reference sequence).

This clonotype has just one count. The V call is TRBV4-3, the J call TRBJ2-2, with D unclear. The CDR3 has 16 residues. Germline values: CDR1 LGHNA, CDR2 YSLEER. With 1 base removed from V and 0 bases from J, the gap between germline ends came to 9 bases. The CDR3 sequence: CASSQVLVANTGELFF. CDR3 DNA sequence: TGCGCCAGCAGCCAAGTCTTAGTAGCGAACACCGGGGAGCTGTTTTTT.

Ten or more counts support this clonotype. V is TRBV7-9 and J is TRBJ2-2; D may be TRBD2 (5 bases). V was clipped by 5 bases and J by 7 bases, with 20 bases between them. Looked up from germline, CDR1 is SEHNR and CDR2 is FQNEAQ (reference sequence). The length of the CDR3 is 16 residues. CDR3 residues: CASSPVTLATYGELFF. Written as DNA, the CDR3 is TGTGCCAGCAGCCCGGTAACCTTAGCGACCTACGGGGAGCTGTTTTTT.

The CDR3: CSARDSGALSNQHF. The DNA for the CDR3 is TGCAGTGCTAGAGATTCGGGGGCGCTTAGCAATCAGCATTTT. This chain uses TRBV20-1 with TRBJ1-5; D is possibly TRBD1 (6 bases). V was clipped by 0 bases and J by 13 bases, with 19 bases between them. Germline V gene sequence: CDR1 DFQATT, CDR2 SNEGSKA (reference sequence). The CDR3 extends over 14 amino acids.

The CDR3 bases are TGTGCCAGCAGCATACATCCGGGACAGGGGGATTCACCCCTCCACTTT. The encoded protein is CASSIHPGQGDSPLHF. This chain links TRBV7-8 with TRBJ1-6, with TRBD1 matching over 11 bases. V shed 5 bases and J 8 bases; nucleotides not matched to a gene: 8. CDR3 length equals 16 residues. Germline CDR1 is SGHVS and CDR2 is FQNEAQ.

V usage is TRBV27 and J usage is TRBJ2-7; D is possibly TRBD1 (6 bases). Looked up from germline, CDR1 is MNHEY and CDR2 is SMNVEV (reference sequence). Between the trimmed V and J ends, which lost 5 bases and 6 bases, there was a span of 23 bases. The CDR3 covers 16 residues. The CDR3 region has the DNA TGTGCCAGCAGTCCCATCGCCCGGGACATTGGTCCCGAGCAGTACTTC. Translated, it gives CASSPIARDIGPEQYF.

This chain links TRBV29-1 with TRBJ1-4; 8 bases match TRBD1. The CDR3 is made up of 14 amino acids. In germline, CDR1 is SQVTM, CDR2 ANQGSEA. V was clipped by 3 bases and J by 10 bases; unmatched bases: 10. CDR3 nucleotides: TGCAGCGTTGATGGGGCGGACAGGGATGGAAAACTGTTTTTT. Translating gives CSVDGADRDGKLFF. The whole variable domain, remainder taken from reference TRBV29-1 and TRBJ1-4, is SAVISQKPSRDICQRGTSLTIQCQVDSQVTMMFWYRQQPGQSLTLIATANQGSEATYESGFVIDKFPISRPNLTFSTLTVSNMSPEDSSIYLCSVDGADRDGKLFFGSGTQLSVL.

Ten or more counts support this clonotype. This chain links TRBV7-7 with TRBJ2-2; no reliable D call. This CDR3 has 15 residues. V lost 0 bases and J lost 3, with 8 bases in between. Looked up from germline, CDR1 is SSHAT and CDR2 is FNYEAQ (reference sequence). This CDR3 is CASSLAQWDTGELFF. The CDR3 DNA is TGTGCCAGCAGCTTAGCACAGTGGGACACCGGGGAGCTGTTTTTT.

This clonotype has a count of ten or more. The chain joins TRBV25-1 to TRBJ2-7; D is possibly TRBD1 or TRBD2 (5 bases each). The CDR3 runs 13 residues. V gave up 6 bases and J gave up 0 bases, with 9 bases separating them. Germline V gene lookup returns CDR1 MGHDK and CDR2 SYGVNS. The CDR3 DNA reads as TGTGCCAGCAGCCGGGGCTACTCCTACGAGCAGTACTTC. It specifies CASSRGYSYEQYF.

This chain uses TRBV7-9 with TRBJ1-1; unclear D gene. The germline V and J ends were trimmed by 7 bases and 0 bases, with 9 bases remaining between them. CDR1 is SEHNR and CDR2 is FQNEAQ in the germline V gene (reference sequence). The CDR3 runs to 13 residues. The CDR3 loop reads CASKTYMNTEAFF. The CDR3 nucleotides are TGTGCCAGCAAGACATATATGAACACTGAAGCTTTCTTT.

The chain links TRBV29-1 to TRBJ1-2; TRBD1 matches 8 bases. This CDR3 spans 11 amino acids. Germline values: CDR1 SQVTM, CDR2 ANQGSEA. Trimming removed 5 bases from V and 8 bases from J; junction bases left unmatched: 4. CDR3 bases: TGCAGCGTTACTAGGACAGGGGGCTACACCTTC. Its translation: CSVTRTGGYTF.

This clonotype was counted at least ten times. The chain recombines TRBV7-8 with TRBJ2-3; 8 bases are a match to TRBD2. V lost 2 bases and J lost 1; bases outside the gene matches: 2. CDR1 is SGHVS and CDR2 is FQNEAQ in the germline V gene. The CDR3 spans 15 residues. CDR3 DNA sequence: TGTGCCAGCAGCTTACCGACTAGCGGCACAGATACGCAGTATTTT. It encodes CASSLPTSGTDTQYF.

This clonotype has more than one count but fewer than ten. The chain employs TRBV29-1 and TRBJ1-2, with D tentatively TRBD1 (6 bases). The CDR3 length is 10 residues. V gave up 6 bases and J gave up 8 bases, with 10 bases separating them. CDR1 and CDR2 (germline): SQVTM, ANQGSEA. The CDR3 loop is CSVHTGGYTF. The DNA for the CDR3 is TGCAGCGTACACACAGGGGGCTACACCTTC.

This clonotype was found a few times. The rearrangement joins TRBV4-1 to TRBJ2-7, with 10 bases aligning to TRBD2. The CDR3 loop spans 16 amino acids. CDR1 and CDR2 from the germline V gene are MGHRA and YSYEKL. The trim removed 0 bases at V and 4 bases at J, leaving 6 bases unmatched. The CDR3 here is CASSQDEREGRYEQYF. The CDR3 DNA is TGCGCCAGCAGCCAAGATGAGCGGGAGGGCCGGTACGAGCAGTACTTC.

This clonotype was seen ten or more times. The chain recombines TRBV6-1 with TRBJ2-2; D may be TRBD1 (5 bases). The germline gives CDR1 MNHNS, CDR2 SASEGT. V lost 3 bases and J lost 3, with 11 bases in between. CDR3 size: 15 residues. CDR3 sequence: CASSEQGPHTGELFF. The CDR3 DNA reads as TGTGCCAGCAGTGAGCAGGGCCCCCACACCGGGGAGCTGTTTTTT.

The V gene is TRBV20-1, the J gene TRBJ2-7, with D possibly being TRBD2 (6 bases). V was clipped by 6 bases and J by 7 bases, with 22 bases between them. The CDR3 extends over 14 amino acids. Looked up from germline, CDR1 is DFQATT and CDR2 is SNEGSKA (reference sequence). In DNA, the CDR3 is TGCAGTGCCCCACGAACAGCTGGCGGGACTGAGCAGTACTTC. Translated, it gives CSAPRTAGGTEQYF.

This chain joins TRBV19 and TRBJ2-7; no clear D gene. The germline gives CDR1 LNHDA, CDR2 SQIVND (reference sequence). V was pared by 3 bases and J by 4 bases, with 16 bases between. This CDR3 region has 15 residues. This CDR3 reads CASSIIGSPGYEQYF. Written as DNA, the CDR3 is TGTGCCAGTAGTATCATAGGCAGCCCCGGTTACGAGCAGTACTTC.

The V and J genes are TRBV2 and TRBJ2-4; weak D call: TRBD1 (6 bases). Germline CDR1 reads SNHLY; CDR2 reads FYNNEI. Between the trimmed V and J ends, which lost 6 bases and 7 bases, there was a span of 19 bases. This CDR3 is built from 15 residues. The CDR3 spells CASSTDRLYGNIQYF. The DNA for the CDR3 is TGTGCCAGCAGCACGGACAGATTATACGGGAACATTCAGTACTTC. The full variable domain, rest sourced from reference TRBV2 and TRBJ2-4, is EPEVTQTPSHQVTQMGQEVILRCVPISNHLYFYWYRQILGQKVEFLVSFYNNEISEKSEIFDDQFSVERPDGSNFTLKIRSTKLEDSAMYFCASSTDRLYGNIQYFGAGTRLSVL.